The sequence of this TCR beta chain was determined in a study of shared clonotypes between healthy human individuals. Using approximately 200 ng DNA, around 30,000 T cell genomes, the sorted-subset replicate PCRs were run. Only in-frame clones appear in the TCRdb table, and some are missing; sequencing was by immunoSEQ multiplex PCR. The profile covers fewer than 1.8 million clones, with about 98.5% appearing a single time and roughly 0.36% taken by the ten largest. Whole-study results and caveats: The study's rarefaction showed incomplete sorted-subset sequencing despite large depth. Clonotypes shared by all four donors outscored non-shared clonotypes in generation probability.

To note about this clone: The antigen remains undetermined.

The study drew its donors from healthy HIV-negative adults without recent acute infections or vaccinations. Germline CDR1 LNHDA, CDR2 SQIVND (reference sequence). The CDR3 contains 17 residues. V lost 7 bases to trimming and J lost 4 bases, with 22 bases between them. The chain carries TRBV19 and TRBJ2-2; D unresolved. Sequencing input: naive CD4+ T cells sorted from blood. The subset here: CD45RA+ positively selected. The TCR sequence derives from a man aged 25-40 years in good health. CDR3 residues: CASTSHGLVGATGELFF. The CDR3 DNA is TGTGCCAGTACCTCACATGGGCTGGTCGGCGCCACCGGGGAGCTGTTTTTT.